A selection of T cell receptor beta chains follows, all from one sample in a study of neurological immune-mediated disorders. TCRdb re-called the 5' RACE reads with MiXCR, one entry per CDR3 protein. Of roughly 38,000 distinct CDR3 sequences listed, almost 7.5% are singletons. What was sequenced was PBMCs. The receptors stem from a woman in her thirties or forties in good health. CDR3s include the opening cysteine and the closing phenylalanine or tryptophan. Each record gives: CDR3 DNA, CDR3 protein, D gene, J gene, V gene, clone size. A D gene is named only where the DNA matches it firmly. Only part of the rows carry a size: once, few, many, or a class if the clone is expanded.

TGCAGTGCCCCTGAAGGTGGCGACAGGGATCAGCCCCAGCATTTT	CSAPEGGDRDQPQHF	TRBD1	TRBJ1-5	TRBV20-1	.
TGTGCCAGCAGCGTAGAAACGAACACTGAAGCTTTCTTT	CASSVETNTEAFF	.	TRBJ1-1	TRBV9	few
TGTGCCAGCAGTTTATCAAGTGTGGGGAATGAGCAGTTCTTC	CASSLSSVGNEQFF	.	TRBJ2-1	TRBV27	many
TGTGCCAGCAGTGACTTCAGGGGGGACACTGAAGCTTTCTTT	CASSDFRGDTEAFF	TRBD1	TRBJ1-1	TRBV12-3/TRBV12-4	many
TGTGCCAGCACCCCGACCAGGGGCCTGAACACTGAAGCTTTCTTT	CASTPTRGLNTEAFF	.	TRBJ1-1	TRBV12-3/TRBV12-4	many
TGCAGTGCTAGGGATCGGGAGTGGGACAATGAGCAGTTCTTC	CSARDREWDNEQFF	.	TRBJ2-1	TRBV20-1	medium-sized
TGCAGTGCCTTCCGGACAGGGAATGAAAAACTGTTTTTT	CSAFRTGNEKLFF	TRBD1	TRBJ1-4	TRBV20-1	many
TGTGCCATCAGCAAACGGACAGGCGAGGGAGAGACCCAGTACTTC	CAISKRTGEGETQYF	TRBD1	TRBJ2-5	TRBV10-3	many
TGTGCCAGCAGCGCTGGGGCGAACACCGGGGAGCTGTTTTTT	CASSAGANTGELFF	.	TRBJ2-2	TRBV9	many
TGTGCCAGCACTTCAGGACTAGCGGGGTTCACAGATACGCAGTATTTT	CASTSGLAGFTDTQYF	TRBD2	TRBJ2-3	TRBV9	many
TGTGCCAGCAGCTTGGTCAGCACTAGCGGGGGTTACAATGAGCAGTTCTTC	CASSLVSTSGGYNEQFF	TRBD2	TRBJ2-1	TRBV5-4	many
TGCAGTGCTAGAGATAGAGGGGGCACCGGGGAGCTGTTTTTT	CSARDRGGTGELFF	.	TRBJ2-2	TRBV20-1	many
TGTGCCAGCAGGAACCCTAGCGGGGGGGCGCGGGGTGAGCAGTTCTTC	CASRNPSGGARGEQFF	TRBD2	TRBJ2-1	TRBV7-2	many
TGTGCCAGCAGCGTAATAGGCTACAATGAGCAGTTCTTC	CASSVIGYNEQFF	.	TRBJ2-1	TRBV9	many
TGTGCCAGCAGCCTAGTGGGGGTCGCTGAAGCTTTCTTT	CASSLVGVAEAFF	.	TRBJ1-1	TRBV7-9	many
TGTGCCAGCACCACCGGGACAGCTTACACCGGGGAGCTGTTTTTT	CASTTGTAYTGELFF	TRBD1	TRBJ2-2	TRBV27	many
TGTGCCAGCAGTGAACGGGGACCTAACCCTGGGGCCAACGTCCTGACTTTC	CASSERGPNPGANVLTF	.	TRBJ2-6	TRBV2	many
TGCGCCAGCAGCTTGAAGGCTAGCGGGAGTTCGGGGGAGCAGTTCTTC	CASSLKASGSSGEQFF	TRBD2	TRBJ2-1	TRBV5-1	many
TGTGCCAGCATAAGGCTAGCGGGCAATGAGCAGTTCTTC	CASIRLAGNEQFF	TRBD2	TRBJ2-1	TRBV2	many
TGTGCCAGCAGCCAGAAGGGGAGCACCGGGGAGCTGTTTTTT	CASSQKGSTGELFF	.	TRBJ2-2	TRBV3-1	many
TGTGCCAGCAGTCTAAGGGGGTTAAATGAGCAGTTCTTC	CASSLRGLNEQFF	.	TRBJ2-1	TRBV6-2/TRBV6-3	.
TGTGCCAGCAGTTTTCGGGGAAATTCACCCCTCCACTTT	CASSFRGNSPLHF	.	TRBJ1-6	TRBV12-3/TRBV12-4	many
TGTGCCAGCAGCTTGGAGCCTAGCGGGAGAGAGGGATCCTACGAGCAGTACTTC	CASSLEPSGREGSYEQYF	TRBD2	TRBJ2-7	TRBV5-6	many
TGTGCCAGCAGCGCCGGGACTAGCACCGGGGAGCTGTTTTTT	CASSAGTSTGELFF	TRBD2	TRBJ2-2	TRBV6-4	many
TGCGCCAGCAGCTTGGAGCTCGATACGCAGTATTTT	CASSLELDTQYF	.	TRBJ2-3	TRBV5-1	many
TGTGCTAGTGGTTTCGGCCCGCCGGAAGAGCAGTTCTTC	CASGFGPPEEQFF	.	TRBJ2-1	TRBV12-5	many
TGTGCCAGCATTCGGACTAGCGGGAGCACCTTGTGGGAGACCCAGTACTTC	CASIRTSGSTLWETQYF	TRBD2	TRBJ2-5	TRBV12-3/TRBV12-4	many
TGCGCCAGCAGCTTGGTGGTGACTAGATTTGTCGAGACCCAGTACTTC	CASSLVVTRFVETQYF	.	TRBJ2-5	TRBV5-1	many
TGTGCTAGTGGCGACGGACTAGCGGGAAGCACAGATACGCAGTATTTT	CASGDGLAGSTDTQYF	TRBD2	TRBJ2-3	TRBV12-5	many
TGTGCCAGCAGTTACGTGCCTCCCCGCGATACGCAGTATTTT	CASSYVPPRDTQYF	.	TRBJ2-3	TRBV6-2/TRBV6-3	.
TGTGCCAGCAGTGACGGGTTCTATGGCTACACCTTC	CASSDGFYGYTF	.	TRBJ1-2	TRBV2	many
TGTGCCAGCAGCGCCAACACGGACAATGAGCAGTTCTTC	CASSANTDNEQFF	.	TRBJ2-1	TRBV9	many
TGTGCCAGCAGCTCTAGCGGGGGGGCTAGTGATGAGCAGTTCTTC	CASSSSGGASDEQFF	TRBD2	TRBJ2-1	TRBV7-8	many
TGCGCCAGCAGCTTGACAGGGTCTGGGGCCAACGTCCTGACTTTC	CASSLTGSGANVLTF	.	TRBJ2-6	TRBV5-1	many
TGTGCCATTCGACCGGGGGGGGGCACCGGGGAGCTGTTTTTT	CAIRPGGGTGELFF	TRBD2	TRBJ2-2	TRBV27	many
TGTGCCAGCAGCCACGAAAGAAGATTGGGGGAAAAACTGTTTTTT	CASSHERRLGEKLFF	.	TRBJ1-4	TRBV3-1	many
TGTGCCATCAGTGACCTGAACAACTTCGGCTCTGGGGCCAACGTCCTGACTTTC	CAISDLNNFGSGANVLTF	.	TRBJ2-6	TRBV10-3	many
TGCAGTGCCATTAGCGGGGGCCGAGGTAGCACAGATACGCAGTATTTT	CSAISGGRGSTDTQYF	TRBD2	TRBJ2-3	TRBV20-1	many